This note documents a single T cell receptor beta chain sequence. These data belong to a study of blood T cell repertoires in COVID-19. About the research overall: T cells, B-cell-depleted T cells, or PBMCs supplied cDNA or gDNA.

Authors' analysis steps: Amplification of reference gene primers was used by the study to estimate nucleated cell counts. The protocol was immunoSEQ multiplex PCR, while the TCRdb copy is restricted to in-frame clones and leaves out a portion. Clonal size and the V and J genes are those of that table, whereas D and trimming came from the DNA. The table lists roughly 50,000 clones, roughly 90% of them singletons, with over 10% in the top ten. The CDR3 runs 14 residues. The chain couples TRBV1 to TRBJ2-1; the listed D gene, TRBD2, was not tested against the DNA. TRBV1 represents a pseudogene. This sequence originates from an older man with acute or convalescent COVID-19. The material sequenced was peripheral blood. The CDR3 DNA reads as TGCACCAGCAGCCAAGCTGAAGCTCACAATGAGCAGTTCTTC. Residues: CTSSQAEAHNEQFF.